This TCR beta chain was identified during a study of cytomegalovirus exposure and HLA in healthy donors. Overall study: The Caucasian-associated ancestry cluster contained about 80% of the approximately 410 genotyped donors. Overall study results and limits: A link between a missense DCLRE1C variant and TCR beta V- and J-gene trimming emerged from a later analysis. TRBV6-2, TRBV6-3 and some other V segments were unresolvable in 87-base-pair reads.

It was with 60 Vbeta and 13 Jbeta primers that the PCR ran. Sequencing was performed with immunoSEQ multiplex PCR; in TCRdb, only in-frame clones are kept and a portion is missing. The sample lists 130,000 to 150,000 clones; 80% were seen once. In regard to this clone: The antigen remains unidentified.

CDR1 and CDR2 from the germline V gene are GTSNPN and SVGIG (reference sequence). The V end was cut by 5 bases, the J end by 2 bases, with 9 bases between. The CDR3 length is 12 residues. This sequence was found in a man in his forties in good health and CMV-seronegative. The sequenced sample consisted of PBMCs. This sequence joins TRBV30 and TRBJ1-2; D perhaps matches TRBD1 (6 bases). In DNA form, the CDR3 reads TGTGCCTGGGGACAGTCAAACTATGGCTACACCTTC. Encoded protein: CAWGQSNYGYTF.